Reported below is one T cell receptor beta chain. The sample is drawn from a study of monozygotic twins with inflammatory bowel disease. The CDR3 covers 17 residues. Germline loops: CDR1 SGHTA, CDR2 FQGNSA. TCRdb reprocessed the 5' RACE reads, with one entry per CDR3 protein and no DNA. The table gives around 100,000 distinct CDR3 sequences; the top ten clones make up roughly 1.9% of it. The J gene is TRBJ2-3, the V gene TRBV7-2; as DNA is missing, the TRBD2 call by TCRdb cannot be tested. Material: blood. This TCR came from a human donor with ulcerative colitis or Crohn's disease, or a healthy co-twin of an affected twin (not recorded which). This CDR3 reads CASSQVFFSGRYYTQYF.